The clone carrying this T cell receptor (beta chain) was observed a handful of times. Its cognate antigen is unknown. The data were obtained in a study of identical twins. Notes on the study in general: Abundant beta clonotypes from cord blood had fewer insertions, unlike memory repertoires, which showed none. Interpretation of the results relied on cross-sectional statistical analysis and not on following the same donors.

The germline CDR1 and CDR2 sequences are DFQATT and SNEGSKA (reference sequence). Trimming cost V 0 bases and J 4 bases, with 24 bases left between them. This CDR3 comprises 18 residues. TCRdb re-derived calls from the 5' RACE reads in MiXCR, one entry per CDR3 protein. The sample lists nearly 900,000 distinct CDR3 sequences, more than 9% occurring once. These data were also filed under a second study, of yellow fever vaccine responses in identical twins.

The specimen sequenced was PBMCs. The chain recombines TRBV20-1 with TRBJ1-2; no clear D. This receptor was taken from a woman aged 18-29 years in good health. This CDR3 is CSARDRTSDRRVAYGYTF. The CDR3 nucleotides are TGCAGTGCTAGAGATCGCACCAGCGATCGAAGGGTCGCCTATGGCTACACCTTC.